These 9 T cell receptor beta chains originate from one sample sequenced in a study of prognosis after radiotherapy for stage I lung cancer. Genomic DNA was the source, and TCR beta CDR3 was amplified from it by two-round multiplex PCR. The first PCR round targeted every TRBV and TRBJ gene with specific primers. Each CDR3 protein is one row after TCRdb ran MiXCR on the multiplex PCR reads. The sample records 59,000 or so distinct CDR3 sequences, about 30% being singletons. Specimen: PBMCs, collected before or after stereotactic body radiation therapy (not recorded which). The receptors here all came from a donor aged 50 or older with non-small cell lung cancer.

This chain joins TRBV6-1 and TRBJ2-1, with 8 positions matching TRBD1. This CDR3 is built from 13 residues. Trimming took 6 bases from V and 9 from J; bases not matched to a gene: 7. The V gene's germline CDR1 is MNHNS and CDR2 SASEGT. CDR3 loop: CASRVGQVGEQFF. In DNA, the CDR3 is TGTGCCAGCAGGGTGGGACAGGTGGGTGAGCAGTTCTTC.

This rearrangement joins TRBV15 to TRBJ1-2; 7 positions match TRBD1. Germline V gene lookup returns CDR1 LNHNV and CDR2 YYDKDF (reference sequence). V gave up 3 bases and J gave up 5 bases; unmatched junction bases: 12. The CDR3 consists of 16 residues. The CDR3 sequence is CATSRPRPGQRYGYTF. Here the CDR3 DNA reads TGTGCCACCAGCAGGCCTCGTCCGGGACAGAGGTATGGCTACACCTTC.

This clonotype appeared many times. The V and J genes are TRBV7-2 and TRBJ2-1, with 8 bases matching TRBD2. The trim removed 2 bases at V and 3 bases at J, leaving 3 bases unmatched. Germline V gene sequence: CDR1 SGHTA, CDR2 FQGNSA. This CDR3 is built from 15 residues. The CDR3 here is CASSLWGTSYNEQFF. DNA of the CDR3: TGTGCCAGCAGCTTATGGGGGACTAGCTACAATGAGCAGTTCTTC.

In its sample, this clonotype was seen many times. This chain joins TRBV27 and TRBJ2-4; possibly TRBD1 for D (5 bases). V was trimmed by 6 bases and J by 8 bases, leaving 14 bases between them. Germline V gives CDR1 MNHEY, CDR2 SMNVEV (reference sequence). This CDR3 has 13 residues. CDR3 DNA sequence: TGTGCCAGCAGCCAGAGGCAGGGTGACATTCAGTACTTC. Amino acid sequence: CASSQRQGDIQYF.

This clonotype was seen many times. The chain recombines TRBV28 with TRBJ1-4, with TRBD1 matching 7 bases. V shed 5 bases and J 8 bases; nucleotides not matched to a gene: 11. The CDR3 loop spans 15 amino acids. CDR1 and CDR2 from the germline V gene are MDHEN and SYDVKM. The DNA of the CDR3 is TGTGCCAGCAGTCCGGCCTCACAGGGGAGGGAAAAACTGTTTTTT. It yields the protein CASSPASQGREKLFF. Filled out from reference TRBV28 and TRBJ1-4, the complete variable domain reads DVKVTQSSRYLVKRTGEKVFLECVQDMDHENMFWYRQDPGLGLRLIYFSYDVKMKEKGDIPEGYSVSREKKERFSLILESASTNQTSMYLCASSPASQGREKLFFGSGTQLSVL.

About this clonotype: This may arise from a read error, as a much more abundant clone is one base away. The gene calls are TRBV4-1 and TRBJ2-1; possibly TRBD1 or TRBD2 for D (5 bases each). CDR1 is MGHRA, CDR2 YSYEKL, per germline. The CDR3 is 14 amino acids. As DNA, the CDR3 is TGCGCCAGCATCCAAGATTGGAGAGGGGATGAGCAGTTCTTC. This translates into CASIQDWRGDEQFF.

The J gene is TRBJ1-1, the V gene TRBV6-1; 7 nucleotides line up with TRBD1. This CDR3 region has 14 residues. The ends lost 6 bases at V and 1 base at J; junction bases unmatched: 5. In germline, CDR1 is MNHNS, CDR2 SASEGT. The CDR3: CASRYGTENTEAFF. CDR3 nucleotides: TGTGCCAGCAGATACGGGACAGAGAACACTGAAGCTTTCTTT.

On this clonotype: This likely stems from a read error, as it lies one base from a far larger clone. In nucleotides, the CDR3 is TGTGCCAGCAGTTATGAGAAGTACTTC. Its translation is CASSYEKYF. The V and J genes are TRBV6-4 and TRBJ2-7; no reliable D call. V shed 5 bases and J shed 11 bases, with 7 bases lying between them. CDR3 length equals 9 residues. The germline V gene encodes CDR1 MRHNA and CDR2 SNTAGT.

This clonotype was seen ten or more times. The chain couples TRBV10-2 to TRBJ2-5; 14 nucleotides agree with TRBD2. J gave up 5 bases and V 8 bases, and 1 base lay outside the gene matches. The CDR3 has 13 amino acids. Per germline, CDR1 WSHSY and CDR2 SAAADI. CDR3: CASGLAGGETQYF. CDR3 DNA sequence: TGCGCCAGCGGACTAGCGGGGGGCGAGACCCAGTACTTC.